This section outlines one T cell receptor (beta chain) sequence together with its context. The data are from a study of memory CD4+ T cells and cytomegalovirus serostatus. Study-level background: Of the healthy Belgian adults, fewer than 10 were CMV seropositive and 20 to 30 seronegative.

The V end lost 3 bases, the J end lost 8 bases, and 8 bases lay between the germline ends. CDR1 and CDR2 from the germline V gene are WNHNN and SYGVQD (reference sequence). This CDR3 is built from 11 residues. Single viable CD3+CD4+CD8-CD45RO+ cells were sorted as the memory CD4+ T cells. Produced via immunoSEQ multiplex PCR; TCRdb's table is partial and in-frame only. The data contain fewer than 40,000 clones, about three quarters of them singletons. The origin of this receptor is an adult in good health and CMV-seronegative. The sample consisted of memory CD4+ T cells from blood. The chain combines TRBV10-1 with TRBJ2-7, with unresolved D. The CDR3 DNA reads as TGCGCCAGCAGTGACCATAGACAGCAGTACTTC. Protein product: CASSDHRQQYF.